A single sample is the source of the 7 T cell receptor beta chains below, sequenced in a study of blood T cell dynamics during melanoma immunotherapy. Assay used: immunoSEQ multiplex PCR; TCRdb lists only in-frame clones, some missing. The table shows approximately 22,000 clones, with roughly 89% occurring only once. Time point in this sample: pre-treatment baseline. The sample consisted of blood, taken from a patient treated with checkpoint blockade. The receptors here all came from a human donor with melanoma.

J is TRBJ2-7 and V is TRBV5-1; tentative D call: TRBD2 (6 bases). Germline values: CDR1 SGHRS, CDR2 YFSETQ. There are 11 residues in the CDR3. V was trimmed by 4 bases and J by 6 bases, leaving 8 bases between them. Here the CDR3 DNA reads TGCGCCAGCAGCGGCGGGGTCGAGCAGTACTTC. This gives the protein CASSGGVEQYF.

This chain links TRBV7-9 with TRBJ2-7; TRBD2 agrees at 10 bases. The CDR3 is 16 residues long. Trimming at V came to 5 bases and at J to 2 bases, leaving 9 bases not matched to a gene. The germline V gene encodes CDR1 SEHNR and CDR2 FQNEAQ (reference sequence). The CDR3 bases are TGTGCCAGCAGCCCCCAGACTAGCGGGTCTACCTACGAGCAGTACTTC. It codes for CASSPQTSGSTYEQYF.

CDR3 nucleotides: TGTGCCAGCAGGGCTACAGGCGCTGGAAACACCATATATTTT. It translates to CASRATGAGNTIYF. This rearrangement joins TRBV6-1 to TRBJ1-3; a weak D match, TRBD1 (5 bases). V lost 6 bases, J lost 2 bases, and 11 bases lay in between. The CDR3 covers 14 residues. Germline values: CDR1 MNHNS, CDR2 SASEGT.

The rearrangement links TRBV25-1 to TRBJ1-2, with a weak D call TRBD1 (5 bases). The CDR3 spans 14 residues. Germline values: CDR1 MGHDK, CDR2 SYGVNS. Trimming left V 4 bases short and J 3 bases short, with 12 bases between. This CDR3 reads CASSGGVGYYGYTF. CDR3 coding DNA: TGTGCCAGCAGTGGGGGGGTGGGATACTATGGCTACACCTTC.

This clone was seen only a few times. J is TRBJ2-7 and V is TRBV5-1; D is undetermined. The V and J ends lost 0 bases and 4 bases respectively, with 11 bases between them. Germline CDR1 reads SGHRS; CDR2 reads YFSETQ. The CDR3 sequence is 14 residues long. CDR3 residues: CASSLARQSYEQYF. The DNA for the CDR3 is TGCGCCAGCAGCTTGGCGCGGCAGAGTTACGAGCAGTACTTC.

J is TRBJ2-1 and V is TRBV19, with 9 bases aligning to TRBD2. The CDR3 extends over 14 amino acids. V shed 11 bases and J 9 bases; nucleotides not matched to a gene: 14. The V gene's germline CDR1 is LNHDA and CDR2 SQIVND (reference sequence). CDR3 region: CASQASGIPGEQFF. The CDR3 nucleotides are TGTGCCTCCCAGGCTAGCGGGATACCCGGTGAGCAGTTCTTC.

This chain joins TRBV9 and TRBJ2-3; tentative D call: TRBD2 (6 bases). Trimming left V 4 bases short and J 3 bases short, with 18 bases between. Germline V gene sequence: CDR1 SGDLS, CDR2 YYNGEE. CDR3 length: 16 amino acids. CDR3 in amino acids: CASSSGVGRETDTQYF. The DNA of the CDR3 is TGTGCCAGCAGCAGTGGGGTAGGGCGGGAAACAGATACGCAGTATTTT.